This T cell receptor (beta chain) comes out of a study of blood T cell repertoires in COVID-19. Libraries were prepared by immunoSEQ multiplex PCR; TCRdb keeps only in-frame clonotypes and omits some of them. This table has 300,000 or so clones, roughly 90% appearing once. Germline V gene sequence: CDR1 SGHRS, CDR2 YFSETQ. The CDR3 has 14 amino acids. Trimming removed 0 bases from V and 5 bases from J; junction bases left unmatched: 1. This receptor was taken from a woman between 45 and 60 years old who had been exposed to COVID-19. The V and J genes are TRBV5-1 and TRBJ2-5, with 10 nucleotides matching TRBD1. Source material: PBMCs or T cells enriched from blood (not recorded which). This chain's CDR3 is CASSLGTGGETQYF. The CDR3 bases are TGCGCCAGCAGCTTGGGGACAGGGGGGGAGACCCAGTACTTC.